These T cell receptor beta chains were read from a single sample in a study of vaccination and CD4 T cells after COVID-19. No cognate antigen is known for these TCRs. One entry per CDR3 protein results from TCRdb running MiXCR on the PCR reads. Among approximately 19,000 distinct CDR3 sequences, about half were seen once, and the ten largest hold roughly 10%. This sample comprised CD4+ T cells from blood, cultured in vitro, obtained before SARS-CoV-2 vaccination. These receptors all come from a human donor who had recovered from COVID-19. Each CDR3 is given with its conserved first and last residue. The D gene is left open where the match is weak. The size of a clone is reported for some rows only, either as once, few or many, or as a class for expanded clones.

J gene,V gene,D gene,clone size,CDR3 DNA,CDR3 protein
TRBJ1-2,TRBV20-1,-,-,TGCAGTACTCAAACGGGGAGGGAGAACTATGGCTACACCTTC,CSTQTGRENYGYTF
TRBJ2-7,TRBV20-1,-,-,TGCAGTGCTAGGCCTGTTCCCCAGAAGCAGTACTTC,CSARPVPQKQYF
TRBJ2-7,TRBV20-1,TRBD2,-,TGCAGTGCTAGAGACCCTAGCGGGAGGGCCACCTACGAGCAGTACTTC,CSARDPSGRATYEQYF
TRBJ2-7,TRBV20-1,-,-,TGCAGTGCCCGCTCCCCTGGCAGTACTTACTACGAGCAGTACTTC,CSARSPGSTYYEQYF
TRBJ2-1,TRBV7-9,TRBD2,once,TGTGCCAGCAGCTTAACTAGCGGGATGGAGTTCTTC,CASSLTSGMEFF
TRBJ2-7,TRBV5-5,-,-,TGTGCCAGCAGCTTGGGACCGAGGGACTGGGAGCAGTACTTC,CASSLGPRDWEQYF
TRBJ2-4,TRBV24-1,-,few,TGTGCCACCAGTGACAGTCCCGGGCGGAACATTCAGTACTTC,CATSDSPGRNIQYF
TRBJ2-3,TRBV7-9,-,-,TGTGCCAGCAGCCATCAAGGCCCCCCAGGGATGACAGATACGCAGTATTTT,CASSHQGPPGMTDTQYF
TRBJ2-3,TRBV10-3,-,-,TGTGCCATCACGGACACAGATACGCAGTATTTT,CAITDTDTQYF
TRBJ2-7,TRBV5-6,TRBD2,-,TGTGCCAGCAGCCCGGGACTAGCGGGAACCTTCTACGAGCAGTACTTC,CASSPGLAGTFYEQYF
TRBJ2-5,TRBV28,-,-,TGTGCCACTTGTCCCGGCCAAGAGACCCAGTACTTC,CATCPGQETQYF
TRBJ1-3,TRBV20-1,-,few,TGCAGTGCTGGGTCCATCTCTGGAAACACCATATATTTT,CSAGSISGNTIYF
TRBJ1-1,TRBV20-1,-,-,TGCAGTGCTAGGGTAGGGGCCATGAACACTGAAGCTTTCTTT,CSARVGAMNTEAFF
TRBJ2-1,TRBV11-2,-,-,TGTGCCAGCAGTCGTCCAGGCGCCAGGGGCGGGCAGTTCTTC,CASSRPGARGGQFF
TRBJ2-3,TRBV5-4,-,-,TGTGCCAGCAGCCCCCTTGGGGGGGCGGGAGTGGCAGATACGCAGTATTTT,CASSPLGGAGVADTQYF
TRBJ2-2,TRBV7-2,TRBD2,-,TGTGCCAGCAGCTCGGGACTAGCGGGAGCCGGGGAGCTGTTTTTT,CASSSGLAGAGELFF
TRBJ2-3,TRBV20-1,-,-,TGCAGTGCTAGAGCTTCCGGGACTGGTAAAGATACGCAGTATTTT,CSARASGTGKDTQYF
TRBJ1-1,TRBV19,TRBD1,-,TGTGCCAGCGTAAACAGGGGAGGCAACACTGAAGCTTTCTTT,CASVNRGGNTEAFF
TRBJ2-7,TRBV7-9,TRBD1,-,TGTGCCAGCAGCTTGACAGGGGGTAACGACGAGCAGTACTTC,CASSLTGGNDEQYF
TRBJ2-7,TRBV19,-,-,TGTGCCAGTTCGCGGGTGGCGGGAGAGCAGTACTTC,CASSRVAGEQYF
TRBJ2-5,TRBV24-1,-,-,TGTGCCACCAGTGATCCCCACAGGATGGAGACCCAGTACTTC,CATSDPHRMETQYF
TRBJ2-2,TRBV20-1,-,-,TGCAGTGCTAGAGTTAGCGGCCAAGGGGCGAACACCGGGGAGCTGTTTTTT,CSARVSGQGANTGELFF
TRBJ1-4,TRBV7-2,TRBD1,few,TGTGCCAGCAGCGCCGGACAGGGGCGAAATGAAAAACTGTTTTTT,CASSAGQGRNEKLFF
TRBJ2-7,TRBV5-5,-,-,TGTGCCAGCAGCTTGGCCGCCTACGAGCAGTACTTC,CASSLAAYEQYF
TRBJ1-2,TRBV5-4,TRBD1,-,TGTGCCAGCAGCACCACAGGGGCCTATGGCTACACCTTC,CASSTTGAYGYTF
TRBJ2-5,TRBV5-1,-,-,TGCGCCAGCAGAGGGGTGAGGACCCAGTACTTC,CASRGVRTQYF
TRBJ2-5,TRBV20-1,-,-,TGCAGTGCCTCTACTCCGGGGTGGATTTACCAAGAGACCCAGTACTTC,CSASTPGWIYQETQYF
TRBJ1-1,TRBV6-1,-,few,TGTGCCAGCGGGAGGGACACTGAAGCTTTCTTT,CASGRDTEAFF
TRBJ1-1,TRBV6-1,TRBD1,-,TGTGCCAGCAGCCGACAGGGACGCGCTGAAGCTTTCTTT,CASSRQGRAEAFF
TRBJ2-1,TRBV20-1,-,few,TGCAGTGCTAGACGCTCAACAACTGGACGCCACAATGAGCAGTTCTTC,CSARRSTTGRHNEQFF